This T cell receptor beta chain was sequenced during a study of blood T cells in healthy people across ages (dated by TCRdb to between 2015 and 2016). Study-wide context: Template switching captured roughly one uniquely barcoded TCR beta cDNA molecule per two T cells in model experiments. The study measured age-related changes in TCR beta repertoire diversity using deep sequencing normalized with unique cDNA molecular identifiers. Donors were grouped into four age groups: young (average roughly 15 years), middle-aged (roughly 37), aged (roughly 67) and long-lived (about 89). To avoid experimental bias, donors of different ages were distributed randomly across sequencing lanes. For two donors (one aged 18 to 30 and one aged 80 or older), the study analyzed two additional independent replicas of 1 million unique cDNA reads from the same blood draw. Summary of the overall study and its limitations: Because donor CMV infection status was unknown, age-related changes in expanded clonotypes were potentially confounded. Compared with the aged group, more naive CD4+ T cells, fewer expanded clones and increased TCR diversity were shown by the long-lived group, suggesting age selection. Because profiling used bulk unsorted PBMCs, naive and antigen-experienced compartments could not be compared conclusively. The percentage of naive T cells measured by flow cytometry correlated strongly with observed TCR beta diversity. As age increased, observed TCR beta diversity per million T cells dropped in a roughly linear way, and a significant reduction was already evident by age about 40. Estimates of total diversity from one million sequenced T cells were regarded as lower bounds and underestimates.

With respect to this clonotype: Its antigen remains undetermined. Base qualities are missing; no much larger clone stands one base away.

V is pared back by 1 base and J by 7 bases, with 7 bases lying between the germline termini. CDR1 and CDR2, looked up from the germline V gene, are MGHDK and SYGVNS. Taken from cysteine to phenylalanine, the CDR3 has 13 residues. This entry keeps only the CDR3 DNA: 39 bases, framed from base 1. To prepare the library, 5' RACE was applied. The second PCR ran for about 6 to 12 cycles and used a J-beta primer mix along with a sample-barcoded 5' primer. A template-switch 5' adaptor carrying 12 random nucleotides introduced a unique molecular identifier onto each TCR beta cDNA molecule. At least 2.5 million CDR3-containing paired-end reads were obtained from each sample. First-strand cDNA synthesis was performed from all RNA using the Mint cDNA synthesis kit, with priming by a TRBC-specific oligonucleotide. After uracil-DNA glycosylase treatment, a first 18-cycle PCR used universal primers M1SS and BC2_uni_R on all cDNA. The original methods were these. Each sample was normalized by randomly selecting 1 million high-quality reads, each carrying a distinct molecular identifier. Reads sharing molecular identifiers were discarded rather than binned into consensus sequences. MiTCR, run with a Q25 quality threshold and the strictest error-elimination algorithm, handled CDR3 identification, clonotype clustering and error correction. A nonparametric unseen species model with Euler transformation was used to estimate a lower bound on total TCR beta diversity. The public reads were run again by TCRdb, first through fastp at Q25 and then through MiXCR, and only productive beta chains were kept. Entries that share a CDR3 protein sequence are merged under the most common genes and DNA. These V and J calls are TCRdb output, not the study's own analysis. Present in this sample are fewer than 2,000,000 distinct CDR3 sequences, approximately 39% of which were seen just once. Clones ranked in the top ten supply about 23% of the sample.

Donors were around 37 systemically healthy Caucasian individuals from Russia aged roughly 6 to 95 years. Ten milliliters of peripheral blood were drawn from each donor into EDTA-treated Vacutainer tubes. Ficoll-Paque density-gradient centrifugation was used to isolate PBMCs, with at least 7 million per sample. Total RNA, at least 5 micrograms per sample, was extracted from PBMCs with Trizol reagent. Naive CD45RAhigh/CD27high T cell percentages were measured by flow cytometry on a PBMC aliquot from every donor. The TCR comes from a human donor in good health. The rearranged chain carries TRBV25-1 and TRBJ1-4, with no confident D gene call. The specimen sequenced was blood. At the DNA level, the sequence is TGTGCCAGCAGTGAATTCGGGATTGAAAAACTGTTTTTT. It encodes CASSEFGIEKLFF.